Presented here are 18 T cell receptor beta chains from one specimen sequenced in a study of breast tumors, draining lymph nodes, adjacent tissues. TCRdb re-derived calls from the multiplex PCR reads in MiXCR, one entry per CDR3 protein. The profile shows about 230,000 distinct CDR3 sequences, less than 40% of them singletons. The lymph nodes were axillary draining lymph nodes from breast cancer patients. Sequencing input: axillary lymph node tissue. The receptors shown here come from a female donor with breast cancer. Some clones in this sample may be carry-over from other donors' samples.

This clonotype was seen at least ten times. The chain employs TRBV28 and TRBJ1-5; D unresolved. Trimming removed 8 bases at V and 3 bases at J, with 8 bases between. CDR1 MDHEN and CDR2 SYDVKM come from the germline V gene. This CDR3 contains 12 residues. This chain's CDR3 is CASLSPNQPQHF. The CDR3 DNA is TGTGCCAGCCTTAGCCCCAATCAGCCCCAGCATTTT.

This clonotype has at least ten counts. The chain has TRBV7-3 and TRBJ1-3; 7 bases line up with TRBD1. Germline loops: CDR1 SGHTA, CDR2 FQGTGA. V was clipped by 3 bases and J by 5 bases; unmatched bases: 4. This CDR3 comprises 14 residues. As DNA, the CDR3 is TGTGCCAGCAGCTTCAGGGGGAGGCGAAACACCATATATTTT. Its protein product is CASSFRGRRNTIYF.

This clonotype appeared many times. The junction differs from germline at one of its ends, possibly a read error. The chain links TRBV6-5 to TRBJ1-5; D call uncertain. The CDR3 length is 13 residues. Germline V gene data show CDR1 as MNHEY and CDR2 as SVGAGI. The CDR3 here is CASSHSSNQPQHF. CDR3 DNA sequence: TGTGCCAGCAGTCACTCCTCCAATCAGCCCCAGCATTTT.

This clonotype was detected a few times. The chain joins TRBV28 to TRBJ1-5; the match to TRBD1 covers 8 bases. Germline loops: CDR1 MDHEN, CDR2 SYDVKM. The CDR3 runs 15 residues. Germline trimming cut 3 bases from V and 5 bases from J; bases unmatched to any gene: 6. The CDR3 coding sequence is TGTGCCAGCAGTTTCCCTCAACAGGGGGATCAGCCCCAGCATTTT. Translated, it gives CASSFPQQGDQPQHF.

Comment on this clonotype: A clone one base away is much larger, so this may be a read error. The CDR3 here is CASSGWSADTQYF. CDR3 bases: TGTGCCAGCAGCGGGTGGTCGGCAGATACGCAGTATTTT. The rearrangement uses TRBV5-6 and TRBJ2-3; D remains unclear. The CDR3 consists of 13 residues. Between the trimmed V and J ends, which lost 4 bases and 4 bases, there was a span of 10 bases. Germline assignment: CDR1 SGHDT and CDR2 YYEEEE.

This clonotype was seen ten or more times. The gene calls are TRBV20-1 and TRBJ2-3; 11 bases agree with TRBD2. J lost 4 bases, V lost 6 bases, and 9 bases had no gene match. The length of the CDR3 is 15 residues. CDR1 is DFQATT, CDR2 SNEGSKA, per germline (reference sequence). The CDR3 loop is CSAYELAGVPDTQYF. The CDR3 bases are TGCAGTGCATATGAACTAGCGGGAGTACCAGATACGCAGTATTTT.

In this sample, this clonotype turned up many times. The chain employs TRBV7-9 and TRBJ2-7; D is uncertain. CDR3 length: 14 residues. Germline V gene data show CDR1 as SEHNR and CDR2 as FQNEAQ (reference sequence). V dropped 3 bases and J dropped 2 bases, with 11 bases sitting between them. CDR3 nucleotide sequence: TGTGCCAGCAGCTTTTCCCACAGTCCCTACGAGCAGTACTTC. It encodes CASSFSHSPYEQYF. Variable domain in full (rest from reference TRBV7-9 and TRBJ2-7): DTGVSQNPRHKITKRGQNVTFRCDPISEHNRLYWYRQTLGQGPEFLTYFQNEAQLEKSRLLSDRFSAERPKGSFSTLEIQRTEQGDSAMYLCASSFSHSPYEQYFGPGTRLTVT.

This sequence joins TRBV29-1 and TRBJ2-7; 14 positions match TRBD2. The J segment lost 4 bases and the V segment lost 1 base, leaving 9 bases of the junction unmatched. This CDR3 contains 17 residues. Germline values: CDR1 SQVTM, CDR2 ANQGSEA. In DNA form, the CDR3 reads TGCAGCGTTGAAGGGAACGCCGGGACTAGCGGGAGTTACGAGCAGTACTTC. Amino acid sequence: CSVEGNAGTSGSYEQYF.

The J gene is TRBJ2-3, the V gene TRBV2; 13 nucleotides match TRBD2. The CDR3 totals 18 residues. Germline V lookup: CDR1 SNHLY, CDR2 FYNNEI. The V and J ends lost 6 bases and 1 base, in that order; junction bases with no gene match: 10. CDR3 sequence: CASRRTSGSWVGTDTQYF. The CDR3 DNA reads TGTGCCAGCAGAAGGACTAGCGGGAGCTGGGTAGGCACAGATACGCAGTATTTT.

This clonotype was observed many times. The V and J genes are TRBV20-1 and TRBJ2-7; the D is unclear. Germline V gives CDR1 DFQATT, CDR2 SNEGSKA (reference sequence). CDR3 length equals 11 residues. CDR3 in amino acids: CSLMVGREQYF. In DNA, the CDR3 is TGCAGCCTGATGGTGGGCAGGGAGCAGTACTTC.

This clonotype was seen only once. The chain uses TRBV9 and TRBJ1-2; 7 positions match TRBD1. CDR3 length: 16 residues. Germline CDR1 is SGDLS and CDR2 is YYNGEE. Germline trimming cut 0 bases from V and 3 bases from J; bases unmatched to any gene: 8. CDR3 region: CASSVVGGNLDYGYTF. In DNA form, the CDR3 reads TGTGCCAGCAGCGTAGTAGGGGGCAATCTTGACTATGGCTACACCTTC.

This clonotype was found a few times. J is TRBJ2-1 and V is TRBV10-1, with TRBD2 matching 9 bases. Germline-derived CDR1 and CDR2 are WNHNN and SYGVQD (reference sequence). This CDR3 spans 20 amino acids. Unmatched junction bases numbered 17, after V lost 2 bases and J lost 3 bases. This CDR3 is CASSEVRALAGVRNYNEQFF. Written as DNA, the CDR3 is TGCGCCAGCAGTGAGGTCCGGGCCTTAGCGGGAGTTAGAAACTACAATGAGCAGTTCTTC.

J is TRBJ2-5 and V is TRBV20-1; TRBD2 might be the D (6 bases). Germline values: CDR1 DFQATT, CDR2 SNEGSKA (reference sequence). The CDR3 spans 14 residues. V was shortened by 3 bases and J by 5 bases, with 16 bases between the two germline ends. The CDR3 loop reads CSARRGELAETQYF. CDR3 sequence (DNA): TGCAGTGCTAGGAGAGGGGAACTAGCCGAGACCCAGTACTTC.

This clonotype has a single count. This chain uses TRBV5-1 with TRBJ2-7; TRBD2 is a possible D gene (5 bases). With 0 bases removed from V and 9 bases from J, the gap between germline ends came to 16 bases. This CDR3 comprises 14 residues. Germline V lookup: CDR1 SGHRS, CDR2 YFSETQ. The CDR3 nucleotides read TGCGCCAGCAGCTTGGCAGGCGGGCTGCACGGGCAGTACTTC. Its protein is CASSLAGGLHGQYF.

This clonotype was seen repeatedly, ten times or more. J is TRBJ1-2 and V is TRBV7-6; 7 bases fit TRBD1. CDR3 length: 14 residues. Germline-derived CDR1 and CDR2 are SGHVS and FNYEAQ. J lost 7 bases, V lost 4 bases, and 9 bases had no gene match. The DNA for the CDR3 is TGTGCCAGCAGCTCCCGACAGGGATGGGGTGGCTACACCTTC. It specifies CASSSRQGWGGYTF. The variable domain in full, with the rest retrieved from reference TRBV7-6 and TRBJ1-2, is GAGVSQSPRYKVTKRGQDVALRCDPISGHVSLYWYRQALGQGPEFLTYFNYEAQQDKSGLPNDRFSAERPEGSISTLTIQRTEQRDSAMYRCASSSRQGWGGYTFGSGTRLTVV.

This chain uses TRBV5-5 with TRBJ2-3; 11 bases map to TRBD1. The V and J ends lost 1 base and 6 bases, in that order; junction bases with no gene match: 4. Looked up from germline, CDR1 is SGHKS and CDR2 is YYEKEE (reference sequence). This CDR3 region has 15 residues. The CDR3 is CASSLMDRGQDTQYF. DNA of the CDR3: TGTGCCAGCAGCTTGATGGACAGGGGGCAGGATACGCAGTATTTT.

The rearrangement uses TRBV10-3 and TRBJ1-2; D not resolved. The CDR3 runs 13 residues. Germline V gene sequence: CDR1 ENHRY, CDR2 SYGVKD. The V end lost 4 bases, the J end lost 8 bases, and 14 bases lay between the germline ends. The CDR3 protein is CAISASLELGYTF. CDR3 nucleotide sequence: TGTGCCATCAGTGCCTCTTTGGAGTTAGGCTACACCTTC.

This clonotype has just a few counts. This may be a read error, as it is one base from a much larger clone. The V call is TRBV11-2, the J call TRBJ1-2; unclear D gene. The CDR3 sequence is 18 residues long. Trimming took off 0 bases at V and 5 bases at J, with 22 bases between the two ends. Germline-derived CDR1 and CDR2 are SGHAT and FQNNGV. The CDR3 loop reads CASSLDLGASRLSYGYTF. As DNA, the CDR3 is TGTGCCAGCAGCTTAGACCTGGGAGCGAGTCGGTTATCTTATGGCTACACCTTC.